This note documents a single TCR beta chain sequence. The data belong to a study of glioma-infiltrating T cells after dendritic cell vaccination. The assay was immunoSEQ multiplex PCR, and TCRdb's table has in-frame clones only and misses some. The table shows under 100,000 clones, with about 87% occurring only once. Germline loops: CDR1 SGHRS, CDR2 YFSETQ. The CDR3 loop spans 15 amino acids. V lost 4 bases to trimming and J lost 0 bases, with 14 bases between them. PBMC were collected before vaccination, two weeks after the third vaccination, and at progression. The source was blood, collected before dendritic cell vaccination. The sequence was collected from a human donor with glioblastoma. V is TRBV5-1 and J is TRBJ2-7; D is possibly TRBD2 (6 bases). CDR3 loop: CASSRGTVSSYEQYF. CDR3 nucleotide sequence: TGCGCCAGCAGCCGAGGGACTGTAAGCTCCTACGAGCAGTACTTC.